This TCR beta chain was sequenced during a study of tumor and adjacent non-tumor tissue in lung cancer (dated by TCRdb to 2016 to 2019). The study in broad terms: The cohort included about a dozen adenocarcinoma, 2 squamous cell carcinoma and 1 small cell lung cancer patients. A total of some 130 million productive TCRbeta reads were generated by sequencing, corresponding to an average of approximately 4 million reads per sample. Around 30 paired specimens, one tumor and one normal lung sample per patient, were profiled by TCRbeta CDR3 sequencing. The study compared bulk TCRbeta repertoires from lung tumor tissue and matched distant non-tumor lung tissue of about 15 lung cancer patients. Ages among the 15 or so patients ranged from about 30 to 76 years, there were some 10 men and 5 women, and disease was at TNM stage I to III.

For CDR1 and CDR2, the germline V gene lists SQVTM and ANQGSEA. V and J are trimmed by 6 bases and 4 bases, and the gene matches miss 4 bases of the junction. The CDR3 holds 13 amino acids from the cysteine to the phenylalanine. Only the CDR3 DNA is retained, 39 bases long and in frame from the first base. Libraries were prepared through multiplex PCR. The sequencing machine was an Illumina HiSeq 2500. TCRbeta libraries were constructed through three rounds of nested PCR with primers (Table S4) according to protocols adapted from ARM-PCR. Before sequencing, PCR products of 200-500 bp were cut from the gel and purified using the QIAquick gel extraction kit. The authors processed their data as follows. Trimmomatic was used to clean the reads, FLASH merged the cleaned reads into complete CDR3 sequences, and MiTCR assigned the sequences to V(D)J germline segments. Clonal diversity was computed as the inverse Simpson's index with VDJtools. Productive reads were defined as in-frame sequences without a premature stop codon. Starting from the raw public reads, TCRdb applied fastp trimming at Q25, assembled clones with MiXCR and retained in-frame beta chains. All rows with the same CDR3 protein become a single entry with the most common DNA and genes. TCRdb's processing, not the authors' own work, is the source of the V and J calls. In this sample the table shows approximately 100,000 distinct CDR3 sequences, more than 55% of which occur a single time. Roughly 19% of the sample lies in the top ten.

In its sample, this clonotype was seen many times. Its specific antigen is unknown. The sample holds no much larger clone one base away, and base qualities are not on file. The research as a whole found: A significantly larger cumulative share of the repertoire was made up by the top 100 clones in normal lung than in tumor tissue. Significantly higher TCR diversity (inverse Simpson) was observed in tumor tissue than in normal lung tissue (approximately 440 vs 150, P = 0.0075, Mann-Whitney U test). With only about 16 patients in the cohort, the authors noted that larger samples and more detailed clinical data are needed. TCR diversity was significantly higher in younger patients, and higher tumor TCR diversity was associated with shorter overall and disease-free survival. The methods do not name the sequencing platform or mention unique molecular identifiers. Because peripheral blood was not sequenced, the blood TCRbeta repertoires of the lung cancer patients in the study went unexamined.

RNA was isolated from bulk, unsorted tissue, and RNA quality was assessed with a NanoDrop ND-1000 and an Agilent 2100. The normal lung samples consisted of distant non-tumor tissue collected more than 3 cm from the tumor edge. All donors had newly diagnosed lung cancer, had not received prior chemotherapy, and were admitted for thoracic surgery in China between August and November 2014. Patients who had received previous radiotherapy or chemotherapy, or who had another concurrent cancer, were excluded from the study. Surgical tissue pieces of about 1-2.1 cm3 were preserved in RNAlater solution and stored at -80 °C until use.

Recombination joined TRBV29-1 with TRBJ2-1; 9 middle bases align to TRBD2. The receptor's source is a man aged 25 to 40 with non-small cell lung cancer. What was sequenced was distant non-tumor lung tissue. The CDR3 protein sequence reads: CSVAGGVYNEQFF. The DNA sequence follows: TGCAGCGTCGCGGGAGGGGTTTACAATGAGCAGTTCTTC.